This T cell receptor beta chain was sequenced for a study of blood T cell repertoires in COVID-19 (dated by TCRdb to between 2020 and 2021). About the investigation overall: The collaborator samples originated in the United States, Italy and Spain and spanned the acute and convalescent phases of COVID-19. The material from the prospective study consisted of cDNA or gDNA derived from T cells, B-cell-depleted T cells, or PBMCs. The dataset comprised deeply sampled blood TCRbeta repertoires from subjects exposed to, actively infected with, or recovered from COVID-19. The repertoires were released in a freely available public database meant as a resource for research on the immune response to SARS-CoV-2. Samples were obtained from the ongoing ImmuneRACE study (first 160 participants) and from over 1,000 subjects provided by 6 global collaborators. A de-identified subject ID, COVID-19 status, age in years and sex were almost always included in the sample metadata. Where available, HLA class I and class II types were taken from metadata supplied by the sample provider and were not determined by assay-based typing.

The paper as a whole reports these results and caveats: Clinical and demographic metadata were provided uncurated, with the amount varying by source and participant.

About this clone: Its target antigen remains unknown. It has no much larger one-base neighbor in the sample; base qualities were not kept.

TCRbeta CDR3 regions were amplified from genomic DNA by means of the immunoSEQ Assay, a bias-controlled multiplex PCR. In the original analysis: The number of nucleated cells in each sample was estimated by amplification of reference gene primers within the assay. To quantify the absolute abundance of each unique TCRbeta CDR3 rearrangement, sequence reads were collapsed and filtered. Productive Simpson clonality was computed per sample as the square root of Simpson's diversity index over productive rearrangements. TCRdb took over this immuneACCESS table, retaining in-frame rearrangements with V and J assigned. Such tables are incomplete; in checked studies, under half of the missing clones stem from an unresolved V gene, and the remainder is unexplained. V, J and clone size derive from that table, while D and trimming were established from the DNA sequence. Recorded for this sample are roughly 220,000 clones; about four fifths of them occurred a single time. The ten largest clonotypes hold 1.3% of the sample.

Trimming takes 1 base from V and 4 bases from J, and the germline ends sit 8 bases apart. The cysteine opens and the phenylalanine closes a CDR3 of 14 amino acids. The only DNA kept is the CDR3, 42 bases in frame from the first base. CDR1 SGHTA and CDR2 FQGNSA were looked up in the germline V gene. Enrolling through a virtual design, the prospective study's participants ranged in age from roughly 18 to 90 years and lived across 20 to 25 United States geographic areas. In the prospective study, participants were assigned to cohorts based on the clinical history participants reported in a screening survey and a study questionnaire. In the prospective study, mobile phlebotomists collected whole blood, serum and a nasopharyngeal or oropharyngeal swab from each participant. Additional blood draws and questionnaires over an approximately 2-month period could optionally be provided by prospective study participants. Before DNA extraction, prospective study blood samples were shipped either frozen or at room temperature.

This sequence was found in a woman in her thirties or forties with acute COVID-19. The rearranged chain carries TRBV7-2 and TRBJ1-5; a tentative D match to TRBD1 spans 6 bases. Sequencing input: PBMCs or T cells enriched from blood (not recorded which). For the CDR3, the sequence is CASSLVQGNQPQHF. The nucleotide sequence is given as TGTGCCAGCAGCTTAGTACAGGGAAATCAGCCCCAGCATTTT.